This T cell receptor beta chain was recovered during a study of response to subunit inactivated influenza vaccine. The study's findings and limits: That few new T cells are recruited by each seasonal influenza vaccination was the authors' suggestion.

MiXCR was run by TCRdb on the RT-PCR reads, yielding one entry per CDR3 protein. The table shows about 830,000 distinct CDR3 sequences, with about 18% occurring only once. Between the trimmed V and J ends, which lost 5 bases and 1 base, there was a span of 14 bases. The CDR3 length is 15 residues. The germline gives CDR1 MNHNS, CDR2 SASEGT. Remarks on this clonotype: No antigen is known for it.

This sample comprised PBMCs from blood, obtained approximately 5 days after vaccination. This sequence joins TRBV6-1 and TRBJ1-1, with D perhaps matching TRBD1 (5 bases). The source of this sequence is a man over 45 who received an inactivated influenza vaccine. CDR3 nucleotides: TGTGCCAGCAGTACGCCGGGACTATGGAACACTGAAGCTTTCTTT. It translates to CASSTPGLWNTEAFF.